This T cell receptor beta chain originates from a study of response to subunit inactivated influenza vaccine. TCRdb re-derived calls from the RT-PCR reads in MiXCR, one entry per CDR3 protein. The sample includes 500,000 to 600,000 distinct CDR3 sequences, 15% to 20% of them seen just once. V dropped 4 bases and J dropped 0 bases, with 10 bases sitting between them. The V gene's germline CDR1 is SGHDN and CDR2 FVKESK. The CDR3 runs to 14 residues. Study-level findings and limits: T cells newly recruited by each seasonal influenza vaccination are few, the authors suggested.

A note on this clonotype: No antigen is known for it.

V and J are TRBV14 and TRBJ2-7; a weak D match, TRBD2 (5 bases). This receptor was obtained from a man aged 50-75 years who received an inactivated influenza vaccine. The material sequenced was CD4+ T cells sorted from PBMCs, taken around 25 months after vaccination. CDR3 residues: CASSRAGFSYEQYF. In DNA form, the CDR3 reads TGTGCCAGCAGCCGCGCGGGTTTCTCCTACGAGCAGTACTTC.